A selection of T cell receptor beta chains follows, all from one sample in a study of tumor-infiltrating lymphocytes in primary liver carcinoma. TCRdb independently ran MiXCR on the multiplex PCR reads; one entry per CDR3 protein. The sample has around 330,000 distinct CDR3 sequences; roughly three fifths are singletons. Material: peripheral blood. The origin of the receptors is a woman in her 30s with primary liver carcinoma and hepatitis B virus infection. CDR3s include the opening cysteine and the closing phenylalanine or tryptophan. D genes are given only for firm matches. Rows give clone size only sometimes, using once, few, many, or a class for an expanded clone.

abundance | j_gene | v_gene | d_gene | CDR3nt | CDR3aa
few | TRBJ2-7 | TRBV12-3/TRBV12-4 | TRBD2 | TGTGCCAGCAGCACTAGCGGGAGGGCCAGGCACGAGCAGTACTTC | CASSTSGRARHEQYF
NA | TRBJ1-4 | TRBV12-3/TRBV12-4 | NA | TGTGCCAGCAGCCCCGGCACGTCGGGAAAACTGTTTTTT | CASSPGTSGKLFF
many | TRBJ2-7 | TRBV6-5 | NA | TGTGCCAGCAGTTTGAAGGTCTCCTACGAGCAGTACTTC | CASSLKVSYEQYF
once | TRBJ1-2 | TRBV5-4 | NA | TGTGCCAGCAACTTGGACAGCCTCTATGGCTACACCTTC | CASNLDSLYGYTF
NA | TRBJ2-1 | TRBV12-3/TRBV12-4 | TRBD2 | TGTGCCAGCAGTACTGGGACTAGCGTGAGCAATGAGCAGTTCTTC | CASSTGTSVSNEQFF
NA | TRBJ1-2 | TRBV5-6 | TRBD1 | TGTGCCAGCAGCTGGCCGGGACAGGGATCGTTGTACACCTTC | CASSWPGQGSLYTF
few | TRBJ2-2 | TRBV6-6 | TRBD2 | TGTGCCAGCAGGGGGACTAGCGGGAGGTACACCGGGGAGCTGTTTTTT | CASRGTSGRYTGELFF
few | TRBJ2-1 | TRBV28 | TRBD2 | TGTGCCAGCAGTCCACCTAGCGGGAGAGAAGGCGAGCAGTTCTTC | CASSPPSGREGEQFF
many | TRBJ1-4 | TRBV6-5 | NA | TGTGCCAGCAGTTACTCTGGAGGGAATGAAAAACTGTTTTTT | CASSYSGGNEKLFF
NA | TRBJ2-5 | TRBV4-2 | NA | TGTGTCAGCAGCCCGGGGGTGGGGCGATCACAAGAGACTCAGTACTTC | CVSSPGVGRSQETQYF
many | TRBJ2-2 | TRBV12-3/TRBV12-4 | NA | TGTGCCAGCAGTAAGCGGACCGGGGAGCTGTTTTTT | CASSKRTGELFF
once | TRBJ2-1 | TRBV11-2 | TRBD2 | TGTGCCAGCAGCTGGGCGGGAGCTGTAACATACAAAGAGCAGTTCTTC | CASSWAGAVTYKEQFF
few | TRBJ1-2 | TRBV12-3/TRBV12-4 | NA | TGTGCCAGCCGGGCCGAGGGGGGCTACACCTTC | CASRAEGGYTF
NA | TRBJ2-3 | TRBV6-2/TRBV6-3 | NA | TGTGCCAACAGGGCAGCGGGGCGCACAGATACGCAGTATTTT | CANRAAGRTDTQYF
NA | TRBJ2-1 | TRBV10-3 | NA | TGTGCCATCAGTGGTGACGCTGAGCAGTTCTTC | CAISGDAEQFF
few | TRBJ2-7 | TRBV7-9 | NA | TGTGCCAGCAGCCCAAAGCTGGGTGAGCAGTACTTC | CASSPKLGEQYF
few | TRBJ2-7 | TRBV7-9 | NA | TGTGCCAGCAGGAGGGGCGGCGGATCCTACGAGCAGTACTTC | CASRRGGGSYEQYF
NA | TRBJ2-7 | TRBV28 | TRBD1 | TGTGCCAGCAGTTTAGTTCTTGGACAGGGAGTTCTCTCTTTCTGCGAGCAGTACTTC | CASSLVLGQGVLSFCEQYF
NA | TRBJ2-7 | TRBV12-3/TRBV12-4 | NA | TGTGCCAGCAGCCCCAGGGTGGTCCTCGAGCAGTACTTC | CASSPRVVLEQYF
NA | TRBJ2-5 | TRBV28 | NA | TGTGCCAGCAGTCCGCAGGGGCGGGAGACCCAGTACTTC | CASSPQGRETQYF
once | TRBJ2-2 | TRBV5-1 | TRBD2 | TGCGCCAGCAGCTTGGCGACTAGCGGGACATCGAACACCAGGGAGCTGTTTTTT | CASSLATSGTSNTRELFF
few | TRBJ1-2 | TRBV4-1 | NA | TGCGCCAGCAGCCAAGAAGCACACTATGGCTACACCTTC | CASSQEAHYGYTF